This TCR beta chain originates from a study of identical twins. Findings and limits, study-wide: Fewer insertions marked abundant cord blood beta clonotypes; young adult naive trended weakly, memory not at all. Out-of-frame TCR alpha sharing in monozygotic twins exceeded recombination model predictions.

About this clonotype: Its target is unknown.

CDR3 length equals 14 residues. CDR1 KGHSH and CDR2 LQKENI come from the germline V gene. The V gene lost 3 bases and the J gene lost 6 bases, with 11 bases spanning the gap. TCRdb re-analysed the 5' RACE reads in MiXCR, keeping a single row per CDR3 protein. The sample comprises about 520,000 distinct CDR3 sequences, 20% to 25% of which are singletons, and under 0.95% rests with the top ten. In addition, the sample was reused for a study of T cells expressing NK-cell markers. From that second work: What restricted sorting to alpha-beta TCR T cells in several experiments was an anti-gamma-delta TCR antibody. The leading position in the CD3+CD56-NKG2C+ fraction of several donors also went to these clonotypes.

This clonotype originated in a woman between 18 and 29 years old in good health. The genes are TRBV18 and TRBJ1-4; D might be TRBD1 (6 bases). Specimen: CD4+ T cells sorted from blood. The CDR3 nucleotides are TGTGCCAGCTCACCCCAGGGGAAGGATGAAAAACTGTTTTTT. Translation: CASSPQGKDEKLFF.